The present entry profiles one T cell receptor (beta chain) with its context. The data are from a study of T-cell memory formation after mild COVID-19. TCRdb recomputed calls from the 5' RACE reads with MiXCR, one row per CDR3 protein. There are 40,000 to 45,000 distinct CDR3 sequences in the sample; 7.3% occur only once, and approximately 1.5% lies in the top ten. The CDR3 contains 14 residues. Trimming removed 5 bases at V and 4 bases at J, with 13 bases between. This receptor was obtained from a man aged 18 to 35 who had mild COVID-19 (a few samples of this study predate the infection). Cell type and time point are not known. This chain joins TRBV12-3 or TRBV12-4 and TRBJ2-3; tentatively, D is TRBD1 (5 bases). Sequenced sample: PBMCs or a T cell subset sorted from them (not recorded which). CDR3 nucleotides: TGTGCCAGCAGTCTCCGACAGATGGCAGATACGCAGTATTTT. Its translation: CASSLRQMADTQYF.